Presented here are 26 T cell receptor beta chains from one specimen sequenced in a study of blood T cell repertoires in COVID-19. Profiling relied on immunoSEQ multiplex PCR, and the TCRdb table lists in-frame clones only, not all of them. Of 85,000 to 100,000 clones in the sample, 85% to 90% were seen once. The specimen sequenced was peripheral blood. The receptor set was obtained from a man in his sixties with acute or convalescent COVID-19.

V gene TRBV7-6 combines with J gene TRBJ1-1; D is uncertain. CDR1 and CDR2 from the germline V gene are SGHVS and FNYEAQ. Trimming stripped 3 bases from V and 1 base from J, with 15 bases between. CDR3 length: 16 residues. CDR3 sequence (DNA): TGTGCCAGCAGCTTGGGTAGGAGCACCGCGAACACTGAAGCTTTCTTT. This encodes CASSLGRSTANTEAFF.

CDR3 region: CASSRGLEPDTQYF. DNA for the CDR3: TGTGCCAGTAGTAGAGGACTAGAGCCAGATACGCAGTATTTT. The V gene is TRBV19, the J gene TRBJ2-3; 7 bases match TRBD2. The germline CDR1 and CDR2 sequences are LNHDA and SQIVND (reference sequence). The CDR3 length is 14 residues. Trimming took 4 bases from V and 4 from J; bases not matched to a gene: 5.

This rearrangement joins TRBV18 to TRBJ1-6; TRBD1 is a possible D gene (6 bases). The CDR3 spans 19 residues. Germline-derived CDR1 and CDR2 are KGHSH and LQKENI. V lost 2 bases and J lost 1, with 18 bases in between. The CDR3 DNA sequence: TGTGCCAGCTCACCATTTATACCTGAGACAGGATCCTATAATTCACCCCTCCACTTT. It codes for CASSPFIPETGSYNSPLHF.

J is TRBJ2-7 and V is TRBV10-3, with D perhaps matching TRBD2 (6 bases). This CDR3 region has 15 residues. Trimming took 0 bases from V and 3 from J, leaving 12 bases between them. Germline lookup yields CDR1 ENHRY and CDR2 SYGVKD. The CDR3 protein is CAISESGGGFYEQYF. CDR3 bases: TGTGCCATCAGTGAGTCTGGGGGAGGCTTCTACGAGCAGTACTTC.

This chain uses TRBV12-3 or TRBV12-4 with TRBJ2-7; D gene ambiguous. The germline V and J ends were trimmed by 2 bases and 2 bases, with 7 bases remaining between them. The CDR3 has 13 residues. The DNA for the CDR3 is TGTGCCAGCAGTTTACAGGTTACCTACGAGCAGTACTTC. The encoded protein is CASSLQVTYEQYF.

The CDR3 protein is CASSPGDREWDGYTF. CDR3 DNA: TGTGCCAGCAGCCCCGGGGACAGGGAGTGGGATGGCTACACCTTC. The J gene is TRBJ1-2, the V gene TRBV6-5; TRBD1 agrees at 9 bases. J gave up 6 bases and V 6 bases, and 11 bases lay outside the gene matches. CDR3 length: 15 amino acids. CDR1 is MNHEY and CDR2 is SVGAGI in the germline V gene.

The chain is built from TRBV19 and TRBJ1-5; TRBD1 agrees at 7 bases. There are 16 residues in the CDR3. Germline V CDR1 and CDR2: LNHDA, SQIVND (reference sequence). V was clipped by 3 bases and J by 3 bases; unmatched bases: 8. The DNA of the CDR3 is TGTGCCAGTAGTATTGACAGGGTAACTTACAATCAGCCCCAGCATTTT. It is translated as CASSIDRVTYNQPQHF.

J is TRBJ2-7 and V is TRBV29-1, with 11 bases fitting TRBD2. This CDR3 contains 15 residues. From germline, CDR1 is SQVTM and CDR2 ANQGSEA. V trimming: 2 bases; J trimming: 6 bases; junction bases outside the gene matches: 9. Here the CDR3 DNA reads TGCAGCGTTGAAATTGTAGCGGGAGGGCCGGGCGAGCAGTACTTC. It is translated as CSVEIVAGGPGEQYF.

The chain employs TRBV7-9 and TRBJ2-5; TRBD1 matches at 7 bases. This CDR3 spans 13 amino acids. Germline lookup yields CDR1 SEHNR and CDR2 FQNEAQ (reference sequence). J lost 4 bases, V lost 4 bases, and 3 bases had no gene match. DNA for the CDR3: TGTGCCAGCAGCTCCGGGACAGTAGAGACCCAGTACTTC. Amino acids: CASSSGTVETQYF.

The chain combines TRBV30 with TRBJ2-7, with 8 bases aligning to TRBD1. Trimming cost V 8 bases and J 6 bases; bases outside gene matches: 9. This CDR3 contains 12 residues. Germline V gene data show CDR1 as GTSNPN and CDR2 as SVGIG (reference sequence). As DNA, the CDR3 is TGTGCCGGGGTCAGGGGGCCGAGCGAGCAGTACTTC. Translating it yields CAGVRGPSEQYF. Full variable domain (missing parts from reference TRBV30 and TRBJ2-7): SQTIHQWPATLVQPVGSPLSLECTVEGTSNPNLYWYRQAAGRGLQLLFYSVGIGQISSEVPQNLSASRPQDRQFILSSKKLLLSDSGFYLCAGVRGPSEQYFGPGTRLTVT.

The chain joins TRBV20-1 to TRBJ1-2; D might be TRBD1 (5 bases). The V gene's germline CDR1 is DFQATT and CDR2 SNEGSKA (reference sequence). This CDR3 region has 14 residues. V lost 3 bases, J lost 5 bases, and 16 bases lay in between. This chain's CDR3 is CSASSQGGGYGYTF. In nucleotides, the CDR3 is TGCAGTGCTAGTTCCCAGGGCGGGGGGTATGGCTACACCTTC.

The V call is TRBV19, the J call TRBJ1-3, with 10 bases lining up with TRBD1. CDR3 length: 16 amino acids. Germline V gives CDR1 LNHDA, CDR2 SQIVND (reference sequence). V lost 4 bases to trimming and J lost 4 bases; unmatched junction nucleotides: 7. As DNA, the CDR3 is TGTGCCAGTAGTACTCCGGGACAGGGGTTAGGAAACACCATATATTTT. It encodes CASSTPGQGLGNTIYF.

The gene calls are TRBV5-1 and TRBJ1-2; tentatively, D is TRBD1 (6 bases). The V gene's germline CDR1 is SGHRS and CDR2 YFSETQ. Trimming left V 0 bases short and J 2 bases short, with 8 bases between. This CDR3 spans 14 amino acids. As DNA, the CDR3 is TGCGCCAGCAGCTTGGGGACAGTCAACTATGGCTACACCTTC. Translated, it gives CASSLGTVNYGYTF.

The chain recombines TRBV3-1 (or the pseudogene TRBV3-2) with TRBJ2-5; TRBD2 might be the D (5 bases). This CDR3 region has 14 residues. Germline values: CDR1 LGHDT, CDR2 YNNKEL (reference sequence). V lost 3 bases to trimming and J lost 4 bases, with 12 bases between them. The CDR3 spells CASSQVARAETQYF. Written as DNA, the CDR3 is TGTGCCAGCAGCCAGGTAGCGCGGGCAGAGACCCAGTACTTC.

The V gene is TRBV29-1, the J gene TRBJ2-3; TRBD2 might be the D (6 bases). The CDR3 has 11 amino acids. The V end lost 7 bases, the J end lost 5 bases, and 10 bases lay between the germline ends. CDR1 SQVTM and CDR2 ANQGSEA come from the germline V gene. The CDR3 protein is CSAGAGDTQYF. In DNA, the CDR3 is TGCAGCGCTGGAGCGGGAGATACGCAGTATTTT.

The V call is TRBV7-2, the J call TRBJ2-1, with TRBD2 matching 9 bases. V was pared by 2 bases and J by 4 bases, with 3 bases of the junction left unmatched. The CDR3 runs 15 residues. Germline V CDR1 and CDR2: SGHTA, FQGNSA. The chain's CDR3 is CASSLSLAGYNEQFF. Here the CDR3 DNA reads TGTGCCAGCAGCTTAAGCCTAGCGGGGTACAATGAGCAGTTCTTC. Together with reference TRBV7-2 and TRBJ2-1, the CDR3 gives the full variable domain: GAGVSQSPSNKVTEKGKDVELRCDPISGHTALYWYRQSLGQGLEFLIYFQGNSAPDKSGLPSDRFSAERTGGSVSTLTIQRTQQEDSAVYLCASSLSLAGYNEQFFGPGTRLTVL.

The J gene is TRBJ1-5, the V gene TRBV7-2; TRBD1 agrees at 7 bases. The V gene end was trimmed by 8 bases and the J gene end by 6 bases; junction bases not matched to a gene: 7. The CDR3 spans 13 residues. Per the germline V gene, CDR1 is SGHTA and CDR2 is FQGNSA. The CDR3 sequence is CASGSTGFQPQHF. The CDR3 DNA reads TGTGCCAGCGGGTCGACAGGGTTTCAGCCCCAGCATTTT.

At least ten counts were recorded for this clone. The chain has TRBV5-4 and TRBJ2-2; the match to TRBD1 covers 7 bases. This CDR3 spans 16 amino acids. J was trimmed by 7 bases and V by 3 bases; bases with no gene match: 12. Germline CDR1 SGHNT, CDR2 YYREEE (reference sequence). In DNA form, the CDR3 reads TGTGCCAGCAGCTCGGGAACGAGACAGGGAGTCGGGGAGCTGTTTTTT. Residues: CASSSGTRQGVGELFF.

J is TRBJ2-5 and V is TRBV2; possibly TRBD1 for D (7 bases). V was clipped by 6 bases and J by 5 bases, with 13 bases between them. The CDR3 spans 13 residues. Germline-derived CDR1 and CDR2 are SNHLY and FYNNEI. The CDR3 nucleotides read TGTGCCAGCAGAAAACAGGGGAGGGAGACCCAGTACTTC. Its translation: CASRKQGRETQYF.

The V call is TRBV29-1, the J call TRBJ1-2, with 7 bases matching TRBD1. With V trimmed by 4 bases and J by 8 bases, 10 bases remained unmatched. CDR1 and CDR2 (germline): SQVTM, ANQGSEA. There are 13 residues in the CDR3. For the CDR3, the DNA is TGCAGCGTTGGGACAGGAATTAATCAGGGCTACACCTTC. Translating it yields CSVGTGINQGYTF.

This clone was picked up a small number of times. This chain connects TRBV30 to TRBJ2-2, with 11 bases aligning to TRBD2. CDR1 is GTSNPN, CDR2 SVGIG, per germline (reference sequence). V shed 1 base, J shed 6 bases, and the junction held 7 bases outside the gene matches. This CDR3 spans 16 amino acids. In DNA, the CDR3 is TGTGCCTGGAGTGCCGTAGCGGGAGGGCCCGCCGGGGAGCTGTTTTTT. Its translation is CAWSAVAGGPAGELFF.

The V and J genes are TRBV5-8 and TRBJ2-5, with D perhaps TRBD2 (5 bases). CDR1 is SGHTS, CDR2 YDEGEE, per germline. The CDR3 totals 14 residues. Between the trimmed V and J ends, which lost 2 bases and 5 bases, there was a span of 13 bases. This CDR3 reads CASSFQASGETQYF. In DNA, the CDR3 is TGTGCCAGCAGCTTCCAGGCTTCGGGGGAGACCCAGTACTTC. Complete variable domain (other parts from reference TRBV5-8 and TRBJ2-5): EAGVTQSPTHLIKTRGQQATLRCSPISGHTSVYWYQQALGLGLQFLLWYDEGEERNRGNFPPRFSGRQFPNYSSELNVNALELEDSALYLCASSFQASGETQYFGPGTRLLVL.

This sequence joins TRBV13 and TRBJ2-7; TRBD2 might be the D (6 bases). The germline V gene has CDR1 PRHDT and CDR2 FYEKMQ (reference sequence). Trimming cost V 3 bases and J 1 base, with 19 bases left between them. The CDR3 contains 17 residues. CDR3 in DNA: TGTGCCAGCAGCTTTTCTCCCACCGGGGACTGGTCCTACGAGCAGTACTTC. Translated, it gives CASSFSPTGDWSYEQYF. The full variable domain, completed using reference TRBV13 and TRBJ2-7, is AAGVIQSPRHLIKEKRETATLKCYPIPRHDTVYWYQQGPGQDPQFLISFYEKMQSDKGSIPDRFSAQQFSDYHSELNMSSLELGDSALYFCASSFSPTGDWSYEQYFGPGTRLTVT.

The V call is TRBV5-4, the J call TRBJ1-3, with 7 bases fitting TRBD1. CDR1 and CDR2 from the germline V gene are SGHNT and YYREEE (reference sequence). The trim removed 4 bases at V and 0 bases at J, leaving 7 bases unmatched. This CDR3 has 16 amino acids. The CDR3 is CASSPPGQPSGNTIYF. The CDR3 DNA follows: TGTGCCAGCAGCCCCCCGGGACAGCCCTCTGGAAACACCATATATTTT.

This clone was counted once. V and J are TRBV6-1 and TRBJ2-5; 11 bases align to TRBD2. The V gene end was trimmed by 1 base and the J gene end by 2 bases; junction bases not matched to a gene: 3. CDR3 length: 16 amino acids. The germline CDR1 and CDR2 sequences are MNHNS and SASEGT. The CDR3 region has the DNA TGTGCCAGCAGTGAAGGGTTAGCGGGAGGGCAAGAGACCCAGTACTTC. This gives the protein CASSEGLAGGQETQYF.

CDR3 nucleotide sequence: TGTGCCATCAGGAGGGAGGGGGGCCACGAGCAGTACTTC. It translates to CAIRREGGHEQYF. This chain links TRBV10-3 with TRBJ2-7, with D possibly matching TRBD2 (7 bases). Between the trimmed V and J ends, which lost 6 bases and 5 bases, there was a span of 14 bases. This CDR3 contains 13 residues. CDR1 ENHRY and CDR2 SYGVKD come from the germline V gene.